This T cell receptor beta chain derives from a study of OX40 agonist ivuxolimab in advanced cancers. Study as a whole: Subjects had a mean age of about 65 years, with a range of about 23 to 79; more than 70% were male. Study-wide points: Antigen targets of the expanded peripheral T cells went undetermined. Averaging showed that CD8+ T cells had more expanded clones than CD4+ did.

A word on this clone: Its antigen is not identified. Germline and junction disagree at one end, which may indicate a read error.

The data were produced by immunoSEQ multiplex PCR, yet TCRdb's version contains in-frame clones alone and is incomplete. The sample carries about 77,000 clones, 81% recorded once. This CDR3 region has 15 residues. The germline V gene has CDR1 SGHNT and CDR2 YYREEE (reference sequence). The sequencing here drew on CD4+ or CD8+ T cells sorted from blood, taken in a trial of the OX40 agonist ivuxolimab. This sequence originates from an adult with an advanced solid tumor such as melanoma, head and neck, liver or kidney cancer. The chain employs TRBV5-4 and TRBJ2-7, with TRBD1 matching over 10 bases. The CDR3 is CASSQSRQGAYEQYF. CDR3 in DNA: TGCGCCAGCAGCCAAAGTCGACAGGGGGCTTACGAGCAGTACTTC.